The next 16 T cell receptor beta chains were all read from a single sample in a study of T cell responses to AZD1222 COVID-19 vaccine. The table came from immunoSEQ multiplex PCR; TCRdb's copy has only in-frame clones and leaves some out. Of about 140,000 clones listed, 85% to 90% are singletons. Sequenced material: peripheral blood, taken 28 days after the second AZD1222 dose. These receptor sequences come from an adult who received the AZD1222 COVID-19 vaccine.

CDR3 nucleotides: TGTGCCAGCAGCTTGGGCAGCCGGTACCAAGAGACCCAGTACTTC. This gives the protein CASSLGSRYQETQYF. The chain couples TRBV11-2 to TRBJ2-5, with no clear D. The V gene's germline CDR1 is SGHAT and CDR2 FQNNGV. Between the trimmed V and J ends, which lost 3 bases and 0 bases, there was a span of 11 bases. The length of the CDR3 is 15 residues.

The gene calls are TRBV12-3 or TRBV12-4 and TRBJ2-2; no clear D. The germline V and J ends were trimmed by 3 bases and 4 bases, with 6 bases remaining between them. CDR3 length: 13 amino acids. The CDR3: CASSFSGTGELFF. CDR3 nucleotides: TGTGCCAGCAGTTTTTCGGGCACCGGGGAGCTGTTTTTT.

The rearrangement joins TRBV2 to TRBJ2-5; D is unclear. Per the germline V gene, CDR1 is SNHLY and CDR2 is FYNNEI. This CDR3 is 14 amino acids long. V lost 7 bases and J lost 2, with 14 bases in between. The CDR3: CASTPTAAQETQYF. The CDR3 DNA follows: TGTGCCAGCACACCCACCGCTGCACAAGAGACCCAGTACTTC.

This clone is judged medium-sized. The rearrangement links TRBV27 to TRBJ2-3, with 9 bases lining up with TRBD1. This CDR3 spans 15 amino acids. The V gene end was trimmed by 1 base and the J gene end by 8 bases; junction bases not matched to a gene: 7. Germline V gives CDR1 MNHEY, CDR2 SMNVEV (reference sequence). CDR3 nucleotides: TGTGCCAGCAGTTTATGGGACAGGGACACTGGTACGCAGTATTTT. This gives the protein CASSLWDRDTGTQYF.

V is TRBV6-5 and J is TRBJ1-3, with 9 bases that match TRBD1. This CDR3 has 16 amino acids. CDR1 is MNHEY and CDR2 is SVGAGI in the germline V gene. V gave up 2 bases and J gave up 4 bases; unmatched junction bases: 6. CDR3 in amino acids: CASSYGGQGIGNTIYF. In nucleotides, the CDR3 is TGTGCCAGCAGTTACGGGGGACAGGGTATAGGAAACACCATATATTTT.

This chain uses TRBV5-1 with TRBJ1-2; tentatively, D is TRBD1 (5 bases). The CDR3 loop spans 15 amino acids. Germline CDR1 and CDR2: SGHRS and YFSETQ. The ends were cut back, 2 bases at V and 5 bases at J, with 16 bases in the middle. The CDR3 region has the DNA TGCGCCAGCAGCTTCGGACAAACCGGTGCGTATGGCTACACCTTC. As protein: CASSFGQTGAYGYTF.

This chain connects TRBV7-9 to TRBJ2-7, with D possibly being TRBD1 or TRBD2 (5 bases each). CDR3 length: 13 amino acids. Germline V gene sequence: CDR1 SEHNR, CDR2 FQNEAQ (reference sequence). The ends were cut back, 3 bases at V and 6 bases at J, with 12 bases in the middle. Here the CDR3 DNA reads TGTGCCAGCAGCTTTACTAGTCAGGGCGAGCAGTACTTC. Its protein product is CASSFTSQGEQYF.

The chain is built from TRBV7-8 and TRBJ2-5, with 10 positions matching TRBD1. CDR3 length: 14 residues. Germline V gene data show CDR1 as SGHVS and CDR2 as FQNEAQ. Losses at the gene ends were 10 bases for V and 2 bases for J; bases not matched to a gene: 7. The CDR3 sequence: CATRADRGQETQYF. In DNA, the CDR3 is TGTGCCACTAGGGCGGACAGGGGGCAAGAGACCCAGTACTTC.

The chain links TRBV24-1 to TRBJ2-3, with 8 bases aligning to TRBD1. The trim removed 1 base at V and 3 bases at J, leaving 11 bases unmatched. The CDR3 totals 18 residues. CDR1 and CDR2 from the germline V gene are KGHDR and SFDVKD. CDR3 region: CATSDLGWTGIDTDTQYF. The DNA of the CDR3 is TGTGCCACCAGTGATTTAGGGTGGACAGGGATAGATACAGATACGCAGTATTTT.

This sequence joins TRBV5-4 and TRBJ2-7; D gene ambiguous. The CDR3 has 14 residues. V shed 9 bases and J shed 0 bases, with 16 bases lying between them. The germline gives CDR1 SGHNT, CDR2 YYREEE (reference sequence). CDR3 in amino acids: CATYTRGPSYEQYF. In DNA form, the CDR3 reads TGTGCCACTTACACGCGCGGACCCTCCTACGAGCAGTACTTC.

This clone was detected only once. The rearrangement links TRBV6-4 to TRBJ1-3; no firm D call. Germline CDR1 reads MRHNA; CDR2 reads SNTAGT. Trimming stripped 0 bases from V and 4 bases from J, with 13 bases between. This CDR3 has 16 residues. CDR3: CASSDSRQGLGNTIYF. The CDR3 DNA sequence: TGTGCCAGCAGTGACTCGAGGCAAGGGTTGGGAAACACCATATATTTT.

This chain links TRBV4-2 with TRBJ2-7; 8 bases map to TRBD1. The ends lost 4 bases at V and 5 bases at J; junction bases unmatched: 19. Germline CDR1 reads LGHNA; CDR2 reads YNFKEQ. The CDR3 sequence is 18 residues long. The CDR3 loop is CASSRPRFGTGRSDEQYF. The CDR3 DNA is TGTGCCAGCAGCCGCCCCCGGTTCGGGACAGGCAGGTCCGACGAGCAGTACTTC.

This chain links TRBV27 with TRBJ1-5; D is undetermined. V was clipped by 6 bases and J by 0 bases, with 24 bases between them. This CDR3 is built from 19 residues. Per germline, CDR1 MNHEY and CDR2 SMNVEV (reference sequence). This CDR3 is CASRPMGKPYDSSNQPQHF. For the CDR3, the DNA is TGTGCCAGCAGGCCGATGGGCAAGCCTTATGATTCTAGCAATCAGCCCCAGCATTTT.

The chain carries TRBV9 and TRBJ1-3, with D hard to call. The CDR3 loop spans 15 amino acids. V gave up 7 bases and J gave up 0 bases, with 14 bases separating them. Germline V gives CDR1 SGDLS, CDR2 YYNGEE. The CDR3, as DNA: TGTGCCAGCGGGCCGCTAATTTCCTCTGGAAACACCATATATTTT. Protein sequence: CASGPLISSGNTIYF.

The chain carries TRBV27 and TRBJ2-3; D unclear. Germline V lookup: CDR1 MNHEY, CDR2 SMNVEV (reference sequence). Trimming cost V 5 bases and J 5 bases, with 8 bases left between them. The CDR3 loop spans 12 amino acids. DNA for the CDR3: TGTGCCAGCAGTCTCCCCGGAGATACGCAGTATTTT. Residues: CASSLPGDTQYF.

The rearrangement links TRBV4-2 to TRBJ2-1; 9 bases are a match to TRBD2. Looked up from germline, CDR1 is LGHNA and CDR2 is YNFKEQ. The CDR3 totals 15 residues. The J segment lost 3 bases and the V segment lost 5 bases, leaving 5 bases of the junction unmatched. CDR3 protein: CASSSERGVYNEQFF. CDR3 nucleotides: TGTGCCAGCAGCTCAGAGCGGGGGGTCTACAATGAGCAGTTCTTC.